Listed below are T cell receptor beta chains from one sample, sequenced in a study of T cells in tuberculosis. Profiled with immunoSEQ multiplex PCR; TCRdb holds only in-frame clones, not every one. This table has tens of thousands of clones, under 95% appearing once. The sequenced sample consisted of CD1b-GMM tetramer-negative cells sorted from PBMCs. The receptors originated from an adult woman with latent tuberculosis. The CDR3 runs from the conserved cysteine through the conserved F or W.

v_gene,len,CDR3aa
TRBV27,17,CASSPQRGPRNTGELFF
TRBV19,13,CASYRDMGTEAFF
TRBV5-4,13,CASSTGGRVEAFF
TRBV18,14,CASSLPGLRETQYF
TRBV4-3,20,CASSQDHPASGARGANVLTF
TRBV11-2,17,CASRGTSGGTSTDTQYF
TRBV27,15,CAAGGRNRDNQPQHF
TRBV6-4,13,CASSDRAGTEAFF
TRBV5-4,14,CASSQDLAVDEQYF
TRBV7-9,14,CASSPRGEQETQYF
TRBV11-2,17,CASSLGGGRTNTGELFF
TRBV7-2,15,CASSLAVRGDSTQHF
TRBV28,17,CASSPTRTAGSYNEQFF
TRBV29-1,16,CSALTPGQGAGDTQYF
TRBV4-2,12,CASSKGPDGYTF
TRBV10-3,14,CAISERDRAAEQFF
TRBV5-4,14,CASRTGRDNEKLFF
TRBV29-1,13,CSVTPGGLGGYTF
TRBV5-6,15,CASRLAGASYNEQFF
TRBV27,16,CASSSGQGLYLYEQYF
TRBV5-4,13,CASSLDPGETQYF
TRBV7-3,16,CASSLQGGFRAGELFF
TRBV6-6,13,CASSSYRGDGYTF
TRBV5-1,15,CASTPGGGRAGELFF
TRBV7-9,12,CASSLDGGTLHF
TRBV19,19,CASSKGLPGQGRGNTEAFF
TRBV6-6,11,CASSNPQGRHF
TRBV7-2,14,CASQRQGMNTEAFF
TRBV19,17,CASSRHRGHQVNTEAFF
TRBV25-1,14,CASSESQGYYGYTF